The subject of this entry is one TCR beta chain. Sequencing used immunoSEQ multiplex PCR; TCRdb keeps in-frame clones, though not all of them. Among tens of thousands of clones listed, roughly 92% were seen once. The data originate from a study of PD-1 blockade in classical Hodgkin lymphoma. With 5 bases clipped from V and 2 bases from J, the junction kept 12 bases outside the gene matches. CDR1 is MDHEN and CDR2 is SYDVKM in the germline V gene. The CDR3 is made up of 17 amino acids. Time point noted: newly diagnosed, previously untreated cHL patient sample. Comparison relied on PBMCs that came from newly diagnosed, untreated classical Hodgkin lymphoma.

The specimen sequenced was peripheral blood mononuclear cells (PBMCs). The origin of this receptor is a human donor with classical Hodgkin lymphoma. This rearrangement joins TRBV28 to TRBJ2-3, with 8 nucleotides matching TRBD2. The CDR3 protein is CASSHVAGRTNTDTQYF. CDR3 DNA sequence: TGTGCCAGCAGTCACGTAGCGGGACGGACTAACACAGATACGCAGTATTTT.